Following are 5 T cell receptor beta chains from one sample sequenced in a study of T cells in Graves' hyperthyroidism and ophthalmopathy. Amplification yielded TCR beta CDR3 regions, with RNA transcripts as the source. In the first-round RT-PCR of the TCR CDR3, the HTBI primer set was used. MiXCR, run by TCRdb on the multiplex PCR reads, gives a single entry per CDR3 protein. The data contain roughly 350,000 distinct CDR3 sequences, 12% to 15% of them seen just once; the ten biggest clones take up approximately 35%. The source material was blood. The receptor set was obtained from a woman aged 40-49 years with Graves' ophthalmopathy.

The V gene is TRBV6-5, the J gene TRBJ2-6, with D unresolved. Trimming removed 0 bases from V and 2 bases from J, with 5 bases in between. The CDR3 contains 15 residues. Germline assignment: CDR1 MNHEY and CDR2 SVGAGI. This CDR3 is CASSYSIPGANVLTF. In DNA form, the CDR3 reads TGTGCCAGCAGTTACTCGATACCTGGGGCCAACGTCCTGACTTTC.

This clonotype was counted only a few times. The J gene is TRBJ1-2, the V gene TRBV7-8; TRBD1 agrees at 7 bases. CDR3 length: 21 residues. Per germline, CDR1 SGHVS and CDR2 FQNEAQ. V shed 1 base, J shed 3 bases, and the junction held 23 bases outside the gene matches. CDR3 amino acids: CASSLGSTGILSGLKDYGYTF. The DNA of the CDR3 is TGTGCCAGCAGCTTAGGGTCGACAGGGATTTTATCGGGCTTAAAAGACTATGGCTACACCTTC.

The chain has TRBV28 and TRBJ2-1; TRBD1 aligns across 7 bases. The ends lost 7 bases at V and 5 bases at J; junction bases unmatched: 5. This CDR3 comprises 13 residues. Germline lookup yields CDR1 MDHEN and CDR2 SYDVKM. CDR3 sequence: CASTFDRDNEQFF. In nucleotides, the CDR3 is TGTGCCAGCACCTTCGACAGGGACAATGAGCAGTTCTTC.

This clonotype was counted at least ten times. The rearrangement uses TRBV12-3 or TRBV12-4 and TRBJ2-7; weak D call: TRBD2 (6 bases). The CDR3 has 12 residues. Trimming pared 4 bases from V and 3 bases from J, leaving 7 bases between. The CDR3 reads CASSSGLYEQYF. For the CDR3, the DNA is TGTGCCAGCAGTTCGGGACTCTACGAGCAGTACTTC.

This chain uses TRBV11-2 with TRBJ2-2; TRBD1 aligns across 7 bases. Germline V gene data show CDR1 as SGHAT and CDR2 as FQNNGV. CDR3 length: 16 residues. With V trimmed by 4 bases and J by 5 bases, 10 bases remained unmatched. Here the CDR3 DNA reads TGTGCCAGCAGCTGGACCTCCGGGACAGAAACCGGGGAGCTGTTTTTT. The encoded protein is CASSWTSGTETGELFF.